These 9 T cell receptor beta chains were all obtained from the same sample, sequenced in a study of control samples from healthy donors and cancer patients. Profiling relied on immunoSEQ multiplex PCR, and the TCRdb table lists in-frame clones only, not all of them. The sample has 95,000 to 100,000 clones; around nine tenths are singletons. The material sequenced was blood. The receptor set was obtained from a man in his thirties or forties in good health.

This clone was counted a single time. The chain uses TRBV19 and TRBJ1-5, with D uncertain. Germline V CDR1 and CDR2: LNHDA, SQIVND (reference sequence). Trimming took off 6 bases at V and 4 bases at J, with 10 bases between the two ends. This CDR3 is built from 13 residues. CDR3 amino acids: CASRERGNQPQHF. Written as DNA, the CDR3 is TGTGCCAGTAGAGAGCGAGGTAATCAGCCCCAGCATTTT. The full variable domain, with the rest looked up from reference TRBV19 and TRBJ1-5, is DGGITQSPKYLFRKEGQNVTLSCEQNLNHDAMYWYRQDPGQGLRLIYYSQIVNDFQKGDIAEGYSVSREKKESFPLTVTSAQKNPTAFYLCASRERGNQPQHFGDGTRLSIL.

The table lists this clone with a count of one. V and J are TRBV4-2 and TRBJ2-1; 10 nucleotides align to TRBD2. CDR1 is LGHNA, CDR2 YNFKEQ, per germline. With V trimmed by 1 base and J by 5 bases, 2 bases remained unmatched. There are 15 residues in the CDR3. In DNA form, the CDR3 reads TGTGCCAGCAGCCAAGGAACTAGCGGGGACAATGAGCAGTTCTTC. Protein product: CASSQGTSGDNEQFF.

The chain recombines TRBV13 with TRBJ1-3; D gene ambiguous. Germline V gene sequence: CDR1 PRHDT, CDR2 FYEKMQ (reference sequence). This CDR3 has 16 residues. Trimming pared 5 bases from V and 0 bases from J, leaving 14 bases between. The CDR3 nucleotides are TGTGCCAGCAGCCCTCCCCTACTGAACTCTGGAAACACCATATATTTT. Protein product: CASSPPLLNSGNTIYF.

Only one count was recorded for this clone. The chain combines TRBV10-2 with TRBJ1-5; D is unclear. Per the germline V gene, CDR1 is WSHSY and CDR2 is SAAADI. Between the trimmed V and J ends, which lost 0 bases and 0 bases, there was a span of 9 bases. CDR3 size: 16 residues. This CDR3 is CASSESGRYSNQPQHF. CDR3 DNA sequence: TGCGCCAGCAGTGAGTCGGGCCGCTATAGCAATCAGCCCCAGCATTTT.

V usage is TRBV13 and J usage is TRBJ2-2; 7 bases are a match to TRBD2. The CDR3 covers 15 residues. The germline gives CDR1 PRHDT, CDR2 FYEKMQ (reference sequence). V was pared by 0 bases and J by 4 bases, with 2 bases of the junction left unmatched. The CDR3 DNA sequence: TGTGCCAGCAGCTTAGGTGGGAGGGGCACCGGGGAGCTGTTTTTT. Encoded protein: CASSLGGRGTGELFF.

The chain has TRBV30 and TRBJ1-2, with a weak D call TRBD1 (5 bases). The CDR3 loop spans 11 amino acids. In germline, CDR1 is GTSNPN, CDR2 SVGIG (reference sequence). Trimming took off 8 bases at V and 3 bases at J, with 10 bases between the two ends. CDR3: CARRVDYGYTF. The DNA for the CDR3 is TGTGCCCGCAGGGTTGACTATGGCTACACCTTC.

The chain joins TRBV7-6 to TRBJ1-3; D is perhaps TRBD1 (5 bases). V was trimmed by 1 base and J by 1 base, leaving 8 bases between them. The CDR3 length is 15 residues. Per the germline V gene, CDR1 is SGHVS and CDR2 is FNYEAQ. The CDR3 reads CASSLVRGSGNTIYF. CDR3 nucleotide sequence: TGTGCCAGCAGCTTAGTTCGGGGGTCTGGAAACACCATATATTTT. The variable domain in full, with the rest retrieved from reference TRBV7-6 and TRBJ1-3, is GAGVSQSPRYKVTKRGQDVALRCDPISGHVSLYWYRQALGQGPEFLTYFNYEAQQDKSGLPNDRFSAERPEGSISTLTIQRTEQRDSAMYRCASSLVRGSGNTIYFGEGSWLTVV.

This sequence joins TRBV3-1 (or the pseudogene TRBV3-2) and TRBJ1-2; 8 bases line up with TRBD1. Germline V gene lookup returns CDR1 LGHDT and CDR2 YNNKEL (reference sequence). This CDR3 comprises 15 residues. With 4 bases clipped from V and 4 bases from J, the junction kept 8 bases outside the gene matches. The chain's CDR3 is CASSRQGALGYGYTF. The CDR3 DNA is TGTGCCAGCAGCCGCCAGGGGGCGCTGGGCTATGGCTACACCTTC.

This chain joins TRBV6-6 and TRBJ2-1; no reliable D call. The CDR3 covers 13 residues. Germline CDR1 is MNHNY and CDR2 is SVGAGI (reference sequence). With 10 bases removed from V and 0 bases from J, the gap between germline ends came to 10 bases. The CDR3 region is CATTFSSYNEQFF. The CDR3 DNA sequence: TGTGCCACGACTTTTAGCTCCTACAATGAGCAGTTCTTC.